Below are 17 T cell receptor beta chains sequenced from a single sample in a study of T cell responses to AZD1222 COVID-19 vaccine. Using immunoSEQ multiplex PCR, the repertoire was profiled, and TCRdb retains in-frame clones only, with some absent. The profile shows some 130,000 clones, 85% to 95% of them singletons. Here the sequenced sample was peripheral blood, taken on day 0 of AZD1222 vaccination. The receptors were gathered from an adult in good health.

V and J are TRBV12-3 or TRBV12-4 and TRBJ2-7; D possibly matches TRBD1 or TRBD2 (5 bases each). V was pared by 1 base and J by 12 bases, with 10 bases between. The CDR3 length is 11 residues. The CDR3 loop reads CASSLGGRWYF. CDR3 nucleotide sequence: TGTGCCAGCAGTTTAGGGGGACGATGGTACTTC.

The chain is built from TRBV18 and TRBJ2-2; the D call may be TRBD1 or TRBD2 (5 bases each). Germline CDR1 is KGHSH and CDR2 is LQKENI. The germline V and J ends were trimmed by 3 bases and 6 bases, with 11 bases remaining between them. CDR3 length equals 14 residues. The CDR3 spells CASSPTQGPGELFF. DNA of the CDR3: TGTGCCAGCTCACCGACTCAGGGACCCGGGGAGCTGTTTTTT.

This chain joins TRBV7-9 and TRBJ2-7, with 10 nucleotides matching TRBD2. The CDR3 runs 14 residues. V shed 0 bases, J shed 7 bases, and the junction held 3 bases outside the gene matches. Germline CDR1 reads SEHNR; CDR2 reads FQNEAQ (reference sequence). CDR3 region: CASSLAGTSAEQYF. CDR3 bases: TGTGCCAGCAGCTTAGCGGGGACTAGCGCAGAGCAGTACTTC.

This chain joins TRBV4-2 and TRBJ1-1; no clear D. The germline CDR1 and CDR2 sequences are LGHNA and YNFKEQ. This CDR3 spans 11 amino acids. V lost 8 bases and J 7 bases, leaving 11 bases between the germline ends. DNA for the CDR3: TGTGCCAGCGGGGTTGCAGGTGAAGCTTTCTTT. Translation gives CASGVAGEAFF.

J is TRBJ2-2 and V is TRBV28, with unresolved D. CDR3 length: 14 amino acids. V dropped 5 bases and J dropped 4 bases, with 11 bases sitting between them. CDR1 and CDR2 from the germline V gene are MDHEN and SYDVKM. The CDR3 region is CASSTRLSTGELFF. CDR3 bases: TGTGCCAGCAGTACCCGACTGTCCACCGGGGAGCTGTTTTTT.

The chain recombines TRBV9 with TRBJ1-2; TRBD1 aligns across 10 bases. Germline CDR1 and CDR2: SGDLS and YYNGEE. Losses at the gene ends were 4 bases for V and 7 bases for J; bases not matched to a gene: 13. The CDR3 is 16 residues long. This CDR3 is CASSLGQGVFSGGYTF. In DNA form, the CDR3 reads TGTGCCAGCAGCCTTGGACAGGGGGTCTTTTCAGGTGGCTACACCTTC. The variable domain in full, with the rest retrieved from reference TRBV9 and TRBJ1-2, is DSGVTQTPKHLITATGQRVTLRCSPRSGDLSVYWYQQSLDQGLQFLIQYYNGEERAKGNILERFSAQQFPDLHSELNLSSLELGDSALYFCASSLGQGVFSGGYTFGSGTRLTVV.

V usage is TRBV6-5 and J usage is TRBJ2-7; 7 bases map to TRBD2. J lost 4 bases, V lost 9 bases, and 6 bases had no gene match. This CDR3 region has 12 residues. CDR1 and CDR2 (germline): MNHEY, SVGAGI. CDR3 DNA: TGTGCCAGTGGGCAGGGAGGGTACGAGCAGTACTTC. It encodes CASGQGGYEQYF.

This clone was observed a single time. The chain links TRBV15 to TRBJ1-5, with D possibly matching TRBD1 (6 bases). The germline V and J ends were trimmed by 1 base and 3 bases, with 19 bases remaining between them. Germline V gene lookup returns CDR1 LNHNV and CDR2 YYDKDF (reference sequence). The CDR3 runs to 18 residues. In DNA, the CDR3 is TGTGCCACCAGCAGAGGCGGACGCGCAGGGGCCCTCAATCAGCCCCAGCATTTT. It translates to CATSRGGRAGALNQPQHF.

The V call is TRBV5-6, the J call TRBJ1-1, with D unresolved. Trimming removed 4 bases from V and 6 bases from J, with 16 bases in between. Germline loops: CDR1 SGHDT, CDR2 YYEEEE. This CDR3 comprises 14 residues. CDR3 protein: CASSIYPGVSEAFF. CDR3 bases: TGTGCCAGCAGCATATACCCCGGGGTTTCTGAAGCTTTCTTT.

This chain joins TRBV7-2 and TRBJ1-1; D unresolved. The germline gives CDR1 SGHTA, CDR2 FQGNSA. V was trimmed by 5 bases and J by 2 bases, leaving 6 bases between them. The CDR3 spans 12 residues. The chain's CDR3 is CASSLSNTEAFF. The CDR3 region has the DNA TGTGCCAGCAGCCTTAGTAACACTGAAGCTTTCTTT.

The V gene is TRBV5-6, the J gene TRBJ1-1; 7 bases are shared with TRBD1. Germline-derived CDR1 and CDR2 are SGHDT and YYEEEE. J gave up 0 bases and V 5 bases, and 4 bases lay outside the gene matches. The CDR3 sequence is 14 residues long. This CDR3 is CASRAQGMNTEAFF. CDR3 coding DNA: TGTGCCAGCAGAGCACAGGGGATGAACACTGAAGCTTTCTTT.

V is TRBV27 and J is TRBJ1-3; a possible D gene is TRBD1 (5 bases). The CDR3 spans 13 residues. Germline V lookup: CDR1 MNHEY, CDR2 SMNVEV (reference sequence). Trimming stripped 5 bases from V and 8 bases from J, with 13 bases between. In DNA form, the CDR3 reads TGTGCCAGCAGTCTACGGGGGGGGGACACCATATATTTT. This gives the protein CASSLRGGDTIYF.

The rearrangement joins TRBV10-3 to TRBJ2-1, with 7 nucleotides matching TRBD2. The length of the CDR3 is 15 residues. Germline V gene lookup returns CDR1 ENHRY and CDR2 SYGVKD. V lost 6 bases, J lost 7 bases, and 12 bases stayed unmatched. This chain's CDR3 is CAIREPTSVRNEQFF. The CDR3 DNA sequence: TGTGCCATCAGAGAACCTACTAGCGTAAGGAATGAGCAGTTCTTC.

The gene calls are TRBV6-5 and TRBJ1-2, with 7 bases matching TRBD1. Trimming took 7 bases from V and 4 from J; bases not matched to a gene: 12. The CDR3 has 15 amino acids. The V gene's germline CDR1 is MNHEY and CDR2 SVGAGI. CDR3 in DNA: TGTGCCAGCACCGTTCGACAGGGCGATATCTATGGCTACACCTTC. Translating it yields CASTVRQGDIYGYTF.

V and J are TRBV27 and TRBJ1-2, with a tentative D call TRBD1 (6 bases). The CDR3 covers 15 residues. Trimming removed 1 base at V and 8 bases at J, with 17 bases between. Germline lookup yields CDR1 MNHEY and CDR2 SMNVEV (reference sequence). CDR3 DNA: TGTGCCAGCAGTTTATTCGTACGAGGGGGGGAAGGCTACACCTTC. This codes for CASSLFVRGGEGYTF.

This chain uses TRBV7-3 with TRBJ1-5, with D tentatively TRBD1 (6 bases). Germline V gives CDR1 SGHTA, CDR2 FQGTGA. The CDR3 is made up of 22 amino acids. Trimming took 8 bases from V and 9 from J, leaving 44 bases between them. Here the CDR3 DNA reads TGTGCCAGCTGCCTCCGCCCTTCGGGGGGCGGCCTCGTCAGCGCTTGGTTACGGCCCCAGCATTTT. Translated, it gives CASCLRPSGGGLVSAWLRPQHF.

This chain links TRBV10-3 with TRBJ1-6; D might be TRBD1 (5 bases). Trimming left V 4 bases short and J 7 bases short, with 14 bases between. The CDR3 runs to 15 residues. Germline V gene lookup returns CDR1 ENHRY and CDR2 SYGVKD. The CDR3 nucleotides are TGTGCCATCAGTGCGGGGCGGACGGTCAATTCACCCCTCCACTTT. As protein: CAISAGRTVNSPLHF.